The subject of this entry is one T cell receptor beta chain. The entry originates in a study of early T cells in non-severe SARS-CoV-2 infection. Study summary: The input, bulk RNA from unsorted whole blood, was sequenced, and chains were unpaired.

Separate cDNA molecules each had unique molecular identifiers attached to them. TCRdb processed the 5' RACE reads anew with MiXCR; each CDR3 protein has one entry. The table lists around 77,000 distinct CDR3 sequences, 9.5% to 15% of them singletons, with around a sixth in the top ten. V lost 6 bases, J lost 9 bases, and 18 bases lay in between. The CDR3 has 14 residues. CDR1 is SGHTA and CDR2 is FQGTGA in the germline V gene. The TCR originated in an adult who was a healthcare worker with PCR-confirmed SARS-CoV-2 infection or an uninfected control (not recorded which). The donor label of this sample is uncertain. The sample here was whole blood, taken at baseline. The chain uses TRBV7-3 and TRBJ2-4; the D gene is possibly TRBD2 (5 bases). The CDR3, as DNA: TGTGCCAGCAGGTCTCCCGCCTTAGGAGGCATTCAGTACTTC. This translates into CASRSPALGGIQYF. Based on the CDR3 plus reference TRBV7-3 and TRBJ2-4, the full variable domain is GAGVSQTPSNKVTEKGKYVELRCDPISGHTALYWYRQSLGQGPEFLIYFQGTGAADDSGLPNDRFFAVRPEGSVSTLKIQRTERGDSAVYLCASRSPALGGIQYFGAGTRLSVL.